This entry lists 31 T cell receptor beta chains sequenced from one sample in a study of relationships among human T cell subsets. Semiquantitative ARM-PCR amplified T cell receptor alpha and beta CDR3 regions from mRNA. ARM-PCR used tagged nested gene-specific primers, then communal superprimers for exponential amplification. TCRdb passed the multiplex PCR reads through MiXCR, listing each CDR3 protein once. The table shows roughly 5,400 distinct CDR3 sequences, with 55% to 65% occurring only once. CD8+ T cells were isolated by anti-CD4 multisort bead depletion, then anti-CD8 bead selection. Sequenced: CD8+ T cells sorted from blood. These TCRs come from a man aged 35 to 55 in good health.

The chain carries TRBV28 and TRBJ1-2, with D possibly matching TRBD1 (5 bases). V dropped 5 bases and J dropped 2 bases, with 15 bases sitting between them. The CDR3 contains 15 residues. Germline V lookup: CDR1 MDHEN, CDR2 SYDVKM. This CDR3 reads CASSGQGPYNYGYTF. DNA for the CDR3: TGTGCCAGCAGTGGGCAGGGACCTTACAACTATGGCTACACCTTC.

The table lists this clonotype with a few counts. The rearrangement uses TRBV12-3 or TRBV12-4 and TRBJ2-1, with TRBD2 matching over 11 bases. The CDR3 length is 20 residues. With 1 base clipped from V and 0 bases from J, the junction kept 11 bases outside the gene matches. CDR3 bases: TGTGCCAGCAGTTTAGGAATGGGACTAGCGGAACTGATCTCCTACAATGAGCAGTTCTTC. It encodes CASSLGMGLAELISYNEQFF.

V is TRBV10-2 and J is TRBJ2-2, with D unclear. V lost 3 bases and J lost 7, with 12 bases in between. The germline CDR1 and CDR2 sequences are WSHSY and SAAADI. This CDR3 has 14 residues. This CDR3 is CASSDLGSNGELFF. In nucleotides, the CDR3 is TGCGCCAGCAGTGATTTAGGGTCGAACGGGGAGCTGTTTTTT.

This clonotype was detected only once. The rearrangement links TRBV7-9 to TRBJ1-2; D is possibly TRBD1 (5 bases). Looked up from germline, CDR1 is SEHNR and CDR2 is FQNEAQ (reference sequence). The germline V and J ends were trimmed by 8 bases and 4 bases, with 20 bases remaining between them. CDR3 length equals 15 residues. The chain's CDR3 is CASSLVGRGGYGYTF. CDR3 bases: TGTGCCAGCTCCCTCGTGGGACGCGGTGGCTATGGCTACACCTTC.

This clonotype has only one observation. This chain connects TRBV19 to TRBJ2-7, with a possible D match to TRBD2 (5 bases). The V gene lost 7 bases and the J gene lost 3 bases, with 13 bases spanning the gap. The CDR3 covers 13 residues. CDR1 and CDR2 (germline): LNHDA, SQIVND (reference sequence). CDR3 DNA sequence: TGTGCCAGTACCGACCCAGAGGGCTACGAGCAGTACTTC. Residues: CASTDPEGYEQYF. Full variable domain (remainder filled in from reference TRBV19 and TRBJ2-7): DGGITQSPKYLFRKEGQNVTLSCEQNLNHDAMYWYRQDPGQGLRLIYYSQIVNDFQKGDIAEGYSVSREKKESFPLTVTSAQKNPTAFYLCASTDPEGYEQYFGPGTRLTVT.

This clonotype was observed a single time. This chain connects TRBV5-1 to TRBJ2-3; 8 bases align to TRBD1. The J segment lost 3 bases and the V segment lost 7 bases, leaving 4 bases of the junction unmatched. This CDR3 spans 13 amino acids. From germline, CDR1 is SGHRS and CDR2 YFSETQ. CDR3 coding DNA: TGCGCCAGCCGGGACAGGCTTACAGATACGCAGTATTTT. Protein sequence: CASRDRLTDTQYF.

The chain joins TRBV29-1 to TRBJ2-7; D is tentatively TRBD1 or TRBD2 (5 bases each). The CDR3 is made up of 16 amino acids. Trimming shortened V by 0 bases and J by 0 bases, and 15 bases separated the two germline ends. Germline-derived CDR1 and CDR2 are SQVTM and ANQGSEA. The CDR3, as DNA: TGCAGCGTTGAAGATGGTCGGGACCGAGGCTCCTACGAGCAGTACTTC. This encodes CSVEDGRDRGSYEQYF.

The rearrangement joins TRBV19 to TRBJ2-4; a possible D gene is TRBD2 (6 bases). Germline CDR1 LNHDA, CDR2 SQIVND (reference sequence). Between the trimmed V and J ends, which lost 3 bases and 6 bases, there was a span of 15 bases. The CDR3 runs 15 residues. The CDR3 loop reads CASSIGLLGGNIQYF. For the CDR3, the DNA is TGTGCCAGTAGTATCGGACTCTTGGGGGGAAACATTCAGTACTTC.

This clonotype is a singleton in its sample. The genes are TRBV27 and TRBJ2-7; D is perhaps TRBD1 (6 bases). V was cut by 0 bases and J by 4 bases, with 13 bases left in between. Germline-derived CDR1 and CDR2 are MNHEY and SMNVEV (reference sequence). This CDR3 has 15 residues. The CDR3 loop is CASSLSGTPFYEQYF. CDR3 sequence (DNA): TGTGCCAGCAGTTTATCCGGGACACCTTTTTACGAGCAGTACTTC.

This clonotype was recorded a few times. The V gene is TRBV20-1, the J gene TRBJ2-1, with no clear D. Trimming shortened V by 0 bases and J by 3 bases, and 9 bases separated the two germline ends. The CDR3 sequence is 14 residues long. Germline V gene sequence: CDR1 DFQATT, CDR2 SNEGSKA (reference sequence). CDR3 amino acids: CSARDRQHYNEQFF. Here the CDR3 DNA reads TGCAGTGCTAGAGATCGGCAGCACTACAATGAGCAGTTCTTC.

This clonotype was counted only a few times. The chain recombines TRBV11-2 with TRBJ2-5; weak D call: TRBD2 (5 bases). Looked up from germline, CDR1 is SGHAT and CDR2 is FQNNGV. V lost 5 bases to trimming and J lost 1 base, with 14 bases between them. There are 15 residues in the CDR3. The CDR3 bases are TGTGCCAGCAGCGCCGCCGGGGAAATCCAAGAGACCCAGTACTTC. Residues: CASSAAGEIQETQYF.

V gene TRBV5-4 combines with J gene TRBJ2-5, with TRBD2 matching over 11 bases. Germline values: CDR1 SGHNT, CDR2 YYREEE (reference sequence). The CDR3 contains 14 residues. The V gene end was trimmed by 4 bases and the J gene end by 5 bases; junction bases not matched to a gene: 4. Written as DNA, the CDR3 is TGTGCCAGCAGCCCGAGGACTAGCGGGGAGACCCAGTACTTC. Its protein is CASSPRTSGETQYF.

The chain links TRBV11-2 to TRBJ2-5; D is uncertain. Germline lookup yields CDR1 SGHAT and CDR2 FQNNGV. Trimming stripped 1 base from V and 4 bases from J, with 13 bases between. The CDR3 is made up of 15 amino acids. DNA of the CDR3: TGTGCCAGCAGCTTAGGTCTTCGAGCGTCAGAGACCCAGTACTTC. It yields the protein CASSLGLRASETQYF. The full variable domain, completed using reference TRBV11-2 and TRBJ2-5, is EAGVAQSPRYKIIEKRQSVAFWCNPISGHATLYWYQQILGQGPKLLIQFQNNGVVDDSQLPKDRFSAERLKGVDSTLKIQPAKLEDSAVYLCASSLGLRASETQYFGPGTRLLVL.

The chain combines TRBV19 with TRBJ1-1; a weak D match, TRBD1 (6 bases). Germline CDR1 reads LNHDA; CDR2 reads SQIVND (reference sequence). The CDR3 loop spans 15 amino acids. Between the trimmed V and J ends, which lost 6 bases and 1 base, there was a span of 15 bases. DNA for the CDR3: TGTGCCAGTAGGCTCGGACAGCTGGGGAACACTGAAGCTTTCTTT. Amino acid sequence: CASRLGQLGNTEAFF.

This clonotype was seen a handful of times. V and J are TRBV27 and TRBJ2-4; TRBD2 matches at 13 bases. The CDR3 consists of 17 residues. The V gene end was trimmed by 4 bases and the J gene end by 0 bases; junction bases not matched to a gene: 3. The germline V gene has CDR1 MNHEY and CDR2 SMNVEV (reference sequence). Written as DNA, the CDR3 is TGTGCCAGCAGTTCGGGACTAGCGGGGCCAGCCAAAAACATTCAGTACTTC. Amino acid sequence: CASSSGLAGPAKNIQYF.

The chain has TRBV11-1 and TRBJ2-5; tentatively, D is TRBD2 (7 bases). The V gene's germline CDR1 is SGHAT and CDR2 FQDESV (reference sequence). V gave up 2 bases and J gave up 5 bases, with 12 bases separating them. The CDR3 has 14 amino acids. CDR3 amino acids: CASSLLGGPETQYF. DNA of the CDR3: TGTGCCAGCAGCTTACTCGGGGGGCCGGAGACCCAGTACTTC.

The chain employs TRBV5-1 and TRBJ1-1; D not certain. V lost 4 bases and J 4 bases, leaving 11 bases between the germline ends. CDR3 length: 13 amino acids. Germline CDR1 SGHRS, CDR2 YFSETQ. CDR3 sequence reads: CASSVLRGTEAFF. The CDR3 nucleotides are TGCGCCAGCAGCGTCCTTCGGGGCACTGAAGCTTTCTTT.

The V call is TRBV6-2 or TRBV6-3, the J call TRBJ2-1, with D unclear. The CDR3 is made up of 10 amino acids. V was pared by 7 bases and J by 6 bases, with 4 bases between. Germline V CDR1 and CDR2: MNHEY, SVGEGT. The CDR3 bases are TGTGCCAGCACCTCCAATGAGCAGTTCTTC. It codes for CASTSNEQFF.

The J gene is TRBJ2-3, the V gene TRBV11-2; 9 nucleotides line up with TRBD2. V shed 4 bases and J 2 bases; nucleotides not matched to a gene: 7. From germline, CDR1 is SGHAT and CDR2 FQNNGV. The CDR3 consists of 16 residues. Written as DNA, the CDR3 is TGTGCCAGCAGCTCGAGGCCTAGCGGGGACACAGATACGCAGTATTTT. This translates into CASSSRPSGDTDTQYF.

As to this clonotype: A much larger clone lies one base from this, so it may be a read error. This rearrangement joins TRBV14 to TRBJ2-2; 7 bases agree with TRBD1. Per the germline V gene, CDR1 is SGHDN and CDR2 is FVKESK. CDR3 length: 18 residues. CDR3 sequence: CASSRLFPGQTNTGEPFF. CDR3 nucleotides: TGTGCCAGCAGCCGCCTGTTTCCGGGACAGACGAACACCGGGGAGCCGTTTTTT.

The rearrangement joins TRBV5-1 to TRBJ2-3; D unclear. Trimming cost V 0 bases and J 2 bases, with 13 bases left between them. The CDR3 length is 16 residues. Germline V gene lookup returns CDR1 SGHRS and CDR2 YFSETQ. CDR3 sequence (DNA): TGCGCCAGCAGCTTGGTTCGTACCCATACCACAGATACGCAGTATTTT. Protein sequence: CASSLVRTHTTDTQYF.

The chain uses TRBV19 and TRBJ2-1; maybe TRBD1 (6 bases). Germline CDR1 is LNHDA and CDR2 is SQIVND (reference sequence). Trimming cost V 8 bases and J 0 bases, with 14 bases left between them. The CDR3 totals 15 residues. In DNA form, the CDR3 reads TGTGCCAGTCGCCCCACAGGGAGCTCCTACAATGAGCAGTTCTTC. Its translation is CASRPTGSSYNEQFF.

The chain combines TRBV20-1 with TRBJ1-2; D may be TRBD1 (6 bases). Trimming cost V 0 bases and J 6 bases, with 17 bases left between them. Germline-derived CDR1 and CDR2 are DFQATT and SNEGSKA (reference sequence). The CDR3 extends over 15 amino acids. The CDR3 spells CSARDPQGQVDGYTF. The CDR3 DNA is TGCAGTGCTAGAGATCCACAGGGCCAGGTGGATGGCTACACCTTC.

The chain employs TRBV15 and TRBJ1-1; D call uncertain. The CDR3 covers 16 residues. The V and J ends lost 3 bases and 0 bases respectively, with 14 bases between them. CDR1 and CDR2 from the germline V gene are LNHNV and YYDKDF (reference sequence). The CDR3 DNA sequence: TGTGCCACCAGCAGTTCCGGGGAACGTGTGAACACTGAAGCTTTCTTT. Translating it yields CATSSSGERVNTEAFF.

The chain is built from TRBV29-1 and TRBJ1-2; the D gene is possibly TRBD1 (5 bases). V was pared by 1 base and J by 8 bases, with 14 bases between. The CDR3 runs to 13 residues. Germline lookup yields CDR1 SQVTM and CDR2 ANQGSEA. The CDR3 loop is CSVEGGGLTGYTF. DNA for the CDR3: TGCAGCGTTGAAGGTGGGGGTTTGACGGGCTACACCTTC.

This chain links TRBV12-3 or TRBV12-4 with TRBJ2-1; D remains unclear. Trimming took 4 bases from V and 2 from J, leaving 15 bases between them. The CDR3 covers 16 residues. In nucleotides, the CDR3 is TGTGCCAGCAGTTCAATAGACGGTTTGGCCTACAATGAGCAGTTCTTC. It is translated as CASSSIDGLAYNEQFF.

This clonotype was seen a single time. DNA of the CDR3: TGTGCCAGCAGTTCGGGACTAGGATCCTACAATGAGCAGTTCTTC. Translated, it gives CASSSGLGSYNEQFF. The gene calls are TRBV28 and TRBJ2-1, with 8 bases identical to TRBD2. The CDR3 totals 15 residues. Trimming removed 4 bases from V and 1 base from J; junction bases left unmatched: 3. Germline V gene sequence: CDR1 MDHEN, CDR2 SYDVKM. The full variable domain, in which reference TRBV28 and TRBJ2-1 provide the parts outside the CDR3, is DVKVTQSSRYLVKRTGEKVFLECVQDMDHENMFWYRQDPGLGLRLIYFSYDVKMKEKGDIPEGYSVSREKKERFSLILESASTNQTSMYLCASSSGLGSYNEQFFGPGTRLTVL.

The chain has TRBV7-9 and TRBJ2-7; unclear D gene. The V end was cut by 3 bases, the J end by 0 bases, with 6 bases between. The CDR3 spans 13 residues. CDR1 is SEHNR and CDR2 is FQNEAQ in the germline V gene (reference sequence). The CDR3 loop reads CASSFQASYEQYF. The CDR3 bases are TGTGCCAGCAGCTTTCAGGCCTCCTACGAGCAGTACTTC.

The chain uses TRBV4-1 and TRBJ1-2; possibly TRBD1 for D (6 bases). CDR3 length: 18 residues. Deletions cut 0 bases from V and 4 bases from J, with 21 bases between. Germline CDR1 and CDR2: MGHRA and YSYEKL. CDR3 sequence: CASSQDHRENKGSYGYTF. The DNA for the CDR3 is TGCGCCAGCAGCCAAGATCACAGGGAAAACAAAGGGAGCTATGGCTACACCTTC.

The J gene is TRBJ2-2, the V gene TRBV27; the D is unclear. The CDR3 runs 16 residues. In germline, CDR1 is MNHEY, CDR2 SMNVEV (reference sequence). Between the trimmed V and J ends, which lost 4 bases and 0 bases, there was a span of 12 bases. CDR3: CASSSVTLTNTGELFF. The CDR3 DNA reads as TGTGCCAGCAGTTCGGTGACACTTACGAACACCGGGGAGCTGTTTTTT.

The rearrangement uses TRBV2 and TRBJ2-2; 11 bases match TRBD1. The length of the CDR3 is 13 residues. V shed 7 bases and J 7 bases; nucleotides not matched to a gene: 2. Per the germline V gene, CDR1 is SNHLY and CDR2 is FYNNEI. The DNA for the CDR3 is TGTGCCAGCATGGGACAGGGGGACGGGGAGCTGTTTTTT. This encodes CASMGQGDGELFF.